This entry lists 20 T cell receptor beta chains sequenced from one sample in a study of long-term antiretroviral therapy in people with HIV. The assay used was immunoSEQ (version v3.0), run at survey level. Data came from immunoSEQ multiplex PCR; TCRdb stores just in-frame clones and leaves some out. Of tens of thousands of clones detected, less than 90% appear once; the ten largest clones hold under 3.5%. This material consisted of unsorted PBMCs, taken 1.9 years after starting antiretroviral therapy. These receptors were collected from a woman in her forties or fifties with HIV.

The gene calls are TRBV2 and TRBJ2-2, with D unclear. The CDR3 covers 16 residues. The germline V gene has CDR1 SNHLY and CDR2 FYNNEI. V gave up 2 bases and J gave up 4 bases, with 14 bases separating them. DNA for the CDR3: TGTGCCAGCAGTGAACTCAAGGGTACGTTCACCGGGGAGCTGTTTTTT. Translated: CASSELKGTFTGELFF.

This clone appeared a single time. V and J are TRBV6-5 and TRBJ2-3; D is possibly TRBD1 (6 bases). V lost 6 bases and J lost 4, with 11 bases in between. This CDR3 has 13 residues. Germline-derived CDR1 and CDR2 are MNHEY and SVGAGI. The chain's CDR3 is CASRRNRADTQYF. CDR3 DNA: TGTGCCAGCAGACGTAACAGGGCAGATACGCAGTATTTT.

CDR3 sequence (DNA): TGTGCCAGTAGTATTAGGAGGAATACGCAGTATTTT. It specifies CASSIRRNTQYF. V and J are TRBV19 and TRBJ2-3, with D possibly matching TRBD2 (5 bases). V lost 3 bases and J lost 7, with 8 bases in between. This CDR3 is 12 amino acids long. Germline V CDR1 and CDR2: LNHDA, SQIVND (reference sequence).

V and J are TRBV19 and TRBJ1-1; D not resolved. The CDR3 runs 14 residues. V was clipped by 1 base and J by 0 bases, with 6 bases between them. Germline lookup yields CDR1 LNHDA and CDR2 SQIVND (reference sequence). DNA for the CDR3: TGTGCCAGTAGTATAGGGGGTATGAACACTGAAGCTTTCTTT. Protein sequence: CASSIGGMNTEAFF.

This clone was seen more than once but under ten times. The chain uses TRBV4-2 and TRBJ1-1; D is undetermined. Germline V gene data show CDR1 as LGHNA and CDR2 as YNFKEQ. The CDR3 is 17 amino acids. Trimming took off 0 bases at V and 0 bases at J, with 14 bases between the two ends. The CDR3 loop is CASSQDRAGAMNTEAFF. In DNA, the CDR3 is TGTGCCAGCAGCCAAGATAGGGCAGGCGCAATGAACACTGAAGCTTTCTTT.

The chain links TRBV6-6 to TRBJ2-7; D is undetermined. CDR1 MNHNY and CDR2 SVGAGI come from the germline V gene (reference sequence). CDR3 length equals 13 residues. Trimming stripped 6 bases from V and 7 bases from J, with 16 bases between. The CDR3 loop reads CASRGTGAREQYF. The CDR3 DNA reads TGTGCCAGCAGGGGAACCGGAGCTCGTGAGCAGTACTTC.

The rearrangement links TRBV28 to TRBJ2-7; possibly TRBD1 for D (7 bases). Germline V gives CDR1 MDHEN, CDR2 SYDVKM. V was shortened by 4 bases and J by 6 bases, with 25 bases between the two germline ends. CDR3 length: 17 amino acids. CDR3: CASSSLLGGGDPLEQYF. The CDR3 coding sequence is TGTGCCAGCAGTTCCCTGCTAGGGGGCGGGGACCCTCTCGAGCAGTACTTC.

J is TRBJ2-7 and V is TRBV30, with D maybe TRBD1 (6 bases). V lost 3 bases and J 3 bases, leaving 12 bases between the germline ends. CDR3 size: 13 residues. CDR1 is GTSNPN, CDR2 SVGIG, per germline (reference sequence). CDR3 sequence (DNA): TGTGCCTGGAGCCGCGGACAGTACTACGAGCAGTACTTC. Its translation: CAWSRGQYYEQYF.

This clone was counted a few times. This rearrangement joins TRBV4-2 to TRBJ1-2, with D uncertain. Looked up from germline, CDR1 is LGHNA and CDR2 is YNFKEQ. The CDR3 spans 14 residues. Trimming stripped 0 bases from V and 4 bases from J, with 9 bases between. CDR3 nucleotides: TGTGCCAGCAGCCAAGACCTAACGAGCTATGGCTACACCTTC. Translating it yields CASSQDLTSYGYTF.

This clone was detected a few times. The chain carries TRBV7-6 and TRBJ2-1; 10 nucleotides line up with TRBD2. The trim removed 3 bases at V and 9 bases at J, leaving 11 bases unmatched. Germline CDR1 and CDR2: SGHVS and FNYEAQ. This CDR3 is built from 16 residues. The CDR3 coding sequence is TGTGCCAGCAGCTTCGTAGCTAGCGGGGGCCTAAGTGAGCAGTTCTTC. Its protein product is CASSFVASGGLSEQFF.

The J gene is TRBJ1-4, the V gene TRBV18; 9 nucleotides align to TRBD1. The CDR3 loop spans 14 amino acids. Unmatched junction bases numbered 4, after V lost 4 bases and J lost 7 bases. In germline, CDR1 is KGHSH, CDR2 LQKENI. The CDR3: CASSQQGAGEKLFF. CDR3 coding DNA: TGTGCCAGCTCACAACAGGGGGCAGGTGAAAAACTGTTTTTT.

The chain joins TRBV4-1 to TRBJ1-3; unclear D gene. The CDR3 is 14 residues long. The V gene's germline CDR1 is MGHRA and CDR2 YSYEKL. The ends were cut back, 5 bases at V and 4 bases at J, with 12 bases in the middle. Written as DNA, the CDR3 is TGCGCCAGCAGCTCGGCCCCCCGAGGAAACACCATATATTTT. It specifies CASSSAPRGNTIYF.

The J gene is TRBJ1-1, the V gene TRBV28; TRBD1 is a possible D gene (6 bases). Germline-derived CDR1 and CDR2 are MDHEN and SYDVKM. CDR3 length: 16 amino acids. V was cut by 4 bases and J by 1 base, with 16 bases left in between. The CDR3 DNA follows: TGTGCCAGCAGTTCCCCGGGCGACAGGAAGAACACTGAAGCTTTCTTT. Protein sequence: CASSSPGDRKNTEAFF.

V and J are TRBV4-3 and TRBJ2-3, with 7 bases that match TRBD2. V was clipped by 0 bases and J by 6 bases; unmatched bases: 6. The CDR3 has 15 amino acids. Germline V gene lookup returns CDR1 LGHNA and CDR2 YSLEER. DNA of the CDR3: TGCGCCAGCAGCCAAGATGGTGGTAGCGGGGATACGCAGTATTTT. Translation: CASSQDGGSGDTQYF.

The V gene is TRBV25-1, the J gene TRBJ1-2, with D maybe TRBD1 (5 bases). The germline V gene encodes CDR1 MGHDK and CDR2 SYGVNS. V shed 3 bases and J shed 8 bases, with 13 bases lying between them. The CDR3 length is 13 residues. The CDR3 spells CASSDEGRGGYTF. The CDR3 DNA reads as TGTGCCAGCAGTGACGAGGGAAGGGGAGGCTACACCTTC.

The rearrangement links TRBV10-3 to TRBJ2-7, with D uncertain. CDR3 length: 14 amino acids. Germline V gene sequence: CDR1 ENHRY, CDR2 SYGVKD. The V end lost 0 bases, the J end lost 3 bases, and 9 bases lay between the germline ends. This chain's CDR3 is CAISESTELYEQYF. The CDR3 coding sequence is TGTGCCATCAGTGAGTCTACAGAACTCTACGAGCAGTACTTC.

This chain links TRBV11-2 with TRBJ1-1; D remains unclear. CDR1 and CDR2 from the germline V gene are SGHAT and FQNNGV. The CDR3 is made up of 16 amino acids. The V end lost 5 bases, the J end lost 1 base, and 17 bases lay between the germline ends. CDR3 in amino acids: CASSLSWGPSNTEAFF. DNA for the CDR3: TGTGCCAGCAGCCTTAGTTGGGGTCCTTCGAACACTGAAGCTTTCTTT.

This rearrangement joins TRBV7-9 to TRBJ1-1; tentative D call: TRBD1 (5 bases). The germline gives CDR1 SEHNR, CDR2 FQNEAQ (reference sequence). V lost 0 bases and J lost 5, with 10 bases in between. This CDR3 is built from 14 residues. This CDR3 reads CASSLARQGTEAFF. CDR3 DNA: TGTGCCAGCAGCTTAGCAAGGCAGGGTACTGAAGCTTTCTTT.

The rearrangement uses TRBV10-3 and TRBJ2-1; 9 nucleotides line up with TRBD2. J was trimmed by 0 bases and V by 3 bases; bases with no gene match: 6. This CDR3 comprises 17 residues. Germline CDR1 reads ENHRY; CDR2 reads SYGVKD. CDR3 in amino acids: CAISDRLAESSYNEQFF. CDR3 bases: TGTGCCATCAGTGACCGACTAGCGGAGAGCTCCTACAATGAGCAGTTCTTC.

The J gene is TRBJ1-2, the V gene TRBV2; no clear D gene. The CDR3 extends over 13 amino acids. The germline V gene has CDR1 SNHLY and CDR2 FYNNEI. Trimming took 4 bases from V and 1 from J, leaving 7 bases between them. The CDR3 loop is CASSALGNYGYTF. The CDR3 DNA follows: TGTGCCAGCAGTGCCTTAGGTAACTATGGCTACACCTTC.